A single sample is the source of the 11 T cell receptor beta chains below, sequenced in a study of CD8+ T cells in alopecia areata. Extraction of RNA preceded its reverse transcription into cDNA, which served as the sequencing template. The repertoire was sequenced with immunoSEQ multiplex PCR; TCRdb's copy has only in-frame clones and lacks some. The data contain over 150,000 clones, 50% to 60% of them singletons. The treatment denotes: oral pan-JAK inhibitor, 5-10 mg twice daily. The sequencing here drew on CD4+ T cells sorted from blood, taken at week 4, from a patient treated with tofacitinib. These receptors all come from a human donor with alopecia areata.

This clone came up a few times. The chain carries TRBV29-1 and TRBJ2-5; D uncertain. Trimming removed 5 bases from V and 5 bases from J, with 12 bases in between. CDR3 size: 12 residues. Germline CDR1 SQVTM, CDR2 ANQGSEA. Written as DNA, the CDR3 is TGCAGCGTTACCCGGATGGGGGAGACCCAGTACTTC. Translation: CSVTRMGETQYF.

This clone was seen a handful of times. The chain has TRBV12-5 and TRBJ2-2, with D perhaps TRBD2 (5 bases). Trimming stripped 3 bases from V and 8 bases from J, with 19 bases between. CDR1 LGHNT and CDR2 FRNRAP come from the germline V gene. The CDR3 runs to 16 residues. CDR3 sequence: CASGFPTGSLTGELFF. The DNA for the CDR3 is TGTGCTAGTGGTTTCCCCACGGGGTCTTTAACGGGGGAGCTGTTTTTT.

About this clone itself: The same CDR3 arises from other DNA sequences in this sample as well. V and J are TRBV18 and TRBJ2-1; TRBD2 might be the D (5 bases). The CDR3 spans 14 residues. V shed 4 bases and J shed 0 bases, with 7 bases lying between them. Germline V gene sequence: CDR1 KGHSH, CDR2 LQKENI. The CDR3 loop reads CASSRLASYNEQFF. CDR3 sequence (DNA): TGTGCCAGCTCACGCCTAGCCTCCTACAATGAGCAGTTCTTC.

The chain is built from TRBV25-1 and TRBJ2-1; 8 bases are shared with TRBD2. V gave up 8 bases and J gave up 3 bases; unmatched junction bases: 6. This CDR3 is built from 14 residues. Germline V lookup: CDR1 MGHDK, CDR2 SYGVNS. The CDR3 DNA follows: TGTGCCAGCGTGGGCCGGGGGGGCTACAATGAGCAGTTCTTC. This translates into CASVGRGGYNEQFF.

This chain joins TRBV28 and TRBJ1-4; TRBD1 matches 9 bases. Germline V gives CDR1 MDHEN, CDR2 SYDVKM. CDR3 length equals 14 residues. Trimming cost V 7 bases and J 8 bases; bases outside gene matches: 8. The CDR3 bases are TGTGCCAGCAATCTGAGGACAGGGGAGGAAAAACTGTTTTTT. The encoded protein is CASNLRTGEEKLFF.

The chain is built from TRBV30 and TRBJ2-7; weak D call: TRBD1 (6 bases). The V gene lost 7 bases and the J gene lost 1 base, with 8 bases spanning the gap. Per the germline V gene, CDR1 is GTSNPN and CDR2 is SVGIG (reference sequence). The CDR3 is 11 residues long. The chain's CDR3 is CASGQSYEQYF. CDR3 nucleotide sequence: TGTGCCTCAGGACAGTCCTACGAGCAGTACTTC. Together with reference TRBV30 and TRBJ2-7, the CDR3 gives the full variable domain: SQTIHQWPATLVQPVGSPLSLECTVEGTSNPNLYWYRQAAGRGLQLLFYSVGIGQISSEVPQNLSASRPQDRQFILSSKKLLLSDSGFYLCASGQSYEQYFGPGTRLTVT.

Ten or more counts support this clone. The CDR3 region is CASSASAWGEQYF. The CDR3 DNA reads as TGTGCCAGCAGCGCGTCCGCCTGGGGCGAGCAGTACTTC. This sequence joins TRBV11-2 and TRBJ2-7; D not resolved. The CDR3 extends over 13 amino acids. In germline, CDR1 is SGHAT, CDR2 FQNNGV. V gave up 5 bases and J gave up 6 bases, with 14 bases separating them.

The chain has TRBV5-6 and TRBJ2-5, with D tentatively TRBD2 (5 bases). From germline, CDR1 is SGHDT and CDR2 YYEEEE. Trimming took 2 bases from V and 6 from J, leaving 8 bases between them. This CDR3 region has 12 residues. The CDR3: CASSFSVQTQYF. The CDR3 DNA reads TGTGCCAGCAGCTTTAGCGTGCAGACCCAGTACTTC.

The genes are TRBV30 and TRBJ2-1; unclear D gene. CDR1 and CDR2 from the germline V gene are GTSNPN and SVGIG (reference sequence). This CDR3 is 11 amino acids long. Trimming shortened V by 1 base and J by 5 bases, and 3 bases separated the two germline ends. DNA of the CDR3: TGTGCCTGGAGTGACAACAATGAGCAGTTCTTC. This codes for CAWSDNNEQFF.

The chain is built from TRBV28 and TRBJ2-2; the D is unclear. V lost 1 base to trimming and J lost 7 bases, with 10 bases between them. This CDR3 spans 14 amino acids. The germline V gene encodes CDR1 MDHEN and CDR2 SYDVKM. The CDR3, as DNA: TGTGCCAGCAGTTTATCCCAGGTTGACGGGGAGCTGTTTTTT. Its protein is CASSLSQVDGELFF.

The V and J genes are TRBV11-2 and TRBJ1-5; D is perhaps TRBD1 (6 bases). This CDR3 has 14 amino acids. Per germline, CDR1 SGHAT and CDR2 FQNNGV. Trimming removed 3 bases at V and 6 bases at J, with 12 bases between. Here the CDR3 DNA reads TGTGCCAGCAGCTTGACGGGGGCGAGTCAGCCCCAGCATTTT. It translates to CASSLTGASQPQHF.